These T cell receptor beta chains were read from a single sample in a study of T cell responses to AZD1222 COVID-19 vaccine. Sequenced by immunoSEQ multiplex PCR; TCRdb stores in-frame clones only, minus some. The table has over 100,000 clones, around 90% seen once. Sequenced material: peripheral blood, taken 28 days after the second AZD1222 dose. The receptors originated from an adult who received the AZD1222 COVID-19 vaccine. Each CDR3 is given with its conserved first and last residue. D genes are given only for firm matches. Rows give clone size only sometimes, using once, few, many, or a class for an expanded clone.

CDR3 | DNA | size | J | D | V
CASSPRQGVATEAFF | TGTGCCAGCTCACCCAGACAGGGGGTGGCCACTGAAGCTTTCTTT | few | TRBJ1-1 | TRBD1 | TRBV18
CASSSHTGVRGTDTQYF | TGTGCCAGTAGTTCCCACACGGGAGTGAGGGGCACAGATACGCAGTATTTT | once | TRBJ2-3 | . | TRBV19
CASSPDGDYGYTF | TGCGCCAGCAGTCCAGACGGGGACTATGGCTACACCTTC | . | TRBJ1-2 | . | TRBV5-1
CAWSGGVMDEQYF | TGTGCCTGGAGTGGAGGGGTGATGGACGAGCAGTACTTC | . | TRBJ2-7 | . | TRBV30
CASSPPDGTDYEQYF | TGTGCCAGCAGCCCCCCGGACGGAACAGACTACGAGCAGTACTTC | . | TRBJ2-7 | . | TRBV5-6
CASSPSRGSWFDF | TGTGCCAGCAGCCCTTCTAGGGGAAGCTGGTTTGACTTC | . | TRBJ2-7 | . | TRBV25-1
CASSKLAPSSYNEQFF | TGTGCCAGCTCAAAACTAGCGCCCAGCTCCTACAATGAGCAGTTCTTC | . | TRBJ2-1 | TRBD2 | TRBV18
CSVEFGLADSDTQYF | TGCAGCGTTGAATTCGGACTAGCAGACTCGGATACGCAGTATTTT | . | TRBJ2-3 | TRBD2 | TRBV29-1
CSVVPRLNTGELFF | TGCAGCGTTGTACCACGATTAAACACCGGGGAGCTGTTTTTT | . | TRBJ2-2 | . | TRBV29-1
CACLEREKETQYF | TGTGCCTGCCTGGAGCGGGAGAAAGAGACCCAGTACTTC | . | TRBJ2-5 | TRBD2 | TRBV30
CASRPRRRVEQETQYF | TGTGCCAGCAGACCCCGTAGGCGGGTAGAGCAAGAGACCCAGTACTTC | once | TRBJ2-5 | . | TRBV11-3
CASSPQAGGPHEQYF | TGTGCCAGCAGCCCCCAAGCGGGAGGGCCCCACGAGCAGTACTTC | . | TRBJ2-7 | TRBD2 | TRBV7-8
CASSPSRSSTDTQYF | TGTGCCAGCTCACCAAGCCGAAGTAGCACAGATACGCAGTATTTT | once | TRBJ2-3 | . | TRBV18
CASSLGLNSGNTIYF | TGTGCCAGCAGCTTGGGACTGAACTCTGGAAACACCATATATTTT | . | TRBJ1-3 | . | TRBV5-4
CASSGRGGASSVTEAFF | TGTGCCAGCAGTGGAAGAGGGGGCGCTTCTTCGGTGACTGAAGCTTTCTTT | . | TRBJ1-1 | TRBD1 | TRBV2
CSVEEREPDTQYF | TGCAGCGTTGAAGAGCGGGAGCCAGATACGCAGTATTTT | . | TRBJ2-3 | TRBD2 | TRBV29-1
CASSPGLAGRNEQFF | TGTGCCAGCAGTCCGGGACTAGCGGGTCGCAATGAGCAGTTCTTC | . | TRBJ2-1 | TRBD2 | TRBV27
CASSPGRDRGFLKGNTIYF | TGTGCCAGCAGCCCAGGCCGGGACAGGGGCTTTTTGAAGGGAAACACCATATATTTT | . | TRBJ1-3 | TRBD1 | TRBV11-2
CAISDRGLAGAINGTQYF | TGTGCCATCAGTGACCGTGGACTAGCGGGAGCTATCAATGGGACCCAGTACTTC | . | TRBJ2-5 | TRBD2 | TRBV10-3
CASSSGPGPGYEQYF | TGTGCCAGCAGCTCAGGACCGGGCCCCGGATACGAGCAGTACTTC | . | TRBJ2-7 | . | TRBV11-3
CAWSVWGSTNEQYF | TGTGCCTGGAGTGTCTGGGGGAGTACCAACGAGCAGTACTTC | . | TRBJ2-7 | . | TRBV30
CASSLRAGRVSGANVLTF | TGTGCCAGCAGCTTAAGGGCAGGGAGAGTCTCTGGGGCCAACGTCCTGACTTTC | . | TRBJ2-6 | . | TRBV7-3
CASGRDSQETQYF | TGTGCCAGCGGAAGGGACAGCCAAGAGACCCAGTACTTC | . | TRBJ2-5 | TRBD1 | TRBV2
CASSLGTGTDTEAFF | TGTGCCAGCAGCTTAGGGACAGGGACGGACACTGAAGCTTTCTTT | once | TRBJ1-1 | TRBD1 | TRBV7-9
CAWSVLGNGYNSPLHF | TGTGCCTGGAGTGTACTTGGTAATGGCTATAATTCACCCCTCCACTTT | . | TRBJ1-6 | . | TRBV30
CASSSQGVTGYGYTF | TGTGCCAGCAGTTCCCAGGGCGTTACTGGCTATGGCTACACCTTC | . | TRBJ1-2 | . | TRBV5-5
CASSQGTGNGYTF | TGTGCCAGCAGCCAAGGGACAGGGAATGGCTACACCTTC | . | TRBJ1-2 | TRBD1 | TRBV3-1/TRBV3-2
CASSRDDNEKLFF | TGTGCCAGTAGCAGGGACGATAATGAAAAACTGTTTTTT | . | TRBJ1-4 | . | TRBV19
CASSLLGTGSEQYF | TGTGCCAGCAGTTTATTAGGGACAGGGAGTGAGCAGTACTTC | . | TRBJ2-7 | TRBD1 | TRBV28